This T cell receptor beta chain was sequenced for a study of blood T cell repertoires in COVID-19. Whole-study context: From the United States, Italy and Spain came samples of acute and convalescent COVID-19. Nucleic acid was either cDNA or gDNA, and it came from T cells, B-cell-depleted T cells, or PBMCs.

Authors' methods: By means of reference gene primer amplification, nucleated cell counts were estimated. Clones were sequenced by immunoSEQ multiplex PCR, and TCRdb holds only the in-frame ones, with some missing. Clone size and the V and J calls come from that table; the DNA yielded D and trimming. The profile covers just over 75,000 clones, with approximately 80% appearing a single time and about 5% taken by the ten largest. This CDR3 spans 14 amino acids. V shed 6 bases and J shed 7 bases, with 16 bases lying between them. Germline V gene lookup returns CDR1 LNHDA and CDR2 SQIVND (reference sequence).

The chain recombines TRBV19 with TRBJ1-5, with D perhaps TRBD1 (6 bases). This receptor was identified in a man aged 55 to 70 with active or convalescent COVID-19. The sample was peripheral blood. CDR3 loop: CASRKIQGEQPQHF. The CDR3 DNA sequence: TGTGCCAGTAGGAAAATACAGGGTGAGCAGCCCCAGCATTTT.